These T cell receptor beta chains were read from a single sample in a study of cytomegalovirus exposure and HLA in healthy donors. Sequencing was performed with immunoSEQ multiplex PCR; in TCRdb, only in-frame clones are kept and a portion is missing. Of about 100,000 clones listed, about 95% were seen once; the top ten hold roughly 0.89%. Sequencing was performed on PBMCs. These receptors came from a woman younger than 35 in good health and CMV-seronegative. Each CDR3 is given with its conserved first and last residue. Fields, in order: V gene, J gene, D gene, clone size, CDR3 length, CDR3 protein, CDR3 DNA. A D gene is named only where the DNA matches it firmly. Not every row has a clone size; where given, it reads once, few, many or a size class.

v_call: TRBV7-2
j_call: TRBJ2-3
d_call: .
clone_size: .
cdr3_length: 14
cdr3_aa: CASSPAQGTDTQYF
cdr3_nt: TGTGCCAGCAGCCCGGCCCAGGGTACAGATACGCAGTATTTT

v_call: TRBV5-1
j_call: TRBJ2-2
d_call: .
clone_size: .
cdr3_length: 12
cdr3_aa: CATLANTGELFF
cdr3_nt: TGCGCCACATTAGCGAACACCGGGGAGCTGTTTTTT

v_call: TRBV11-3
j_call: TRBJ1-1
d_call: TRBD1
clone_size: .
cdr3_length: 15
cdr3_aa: CASSWSGTGDTEAFF
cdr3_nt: TGTGCCAGCAGCTGGTCCGGGACAGGAGACACTGAAGCTTTCTTT

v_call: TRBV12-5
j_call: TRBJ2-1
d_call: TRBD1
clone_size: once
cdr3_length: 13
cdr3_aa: CASGFLQGNEQFF
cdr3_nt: TGTGCTAGTGGGTTTTTACAGGGGAATGAGCAGTTCTTC

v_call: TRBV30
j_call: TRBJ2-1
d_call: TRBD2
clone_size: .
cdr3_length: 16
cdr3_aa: CAWTPAGLAPYNEQFF
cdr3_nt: TGTGCCTGGACCCCCGCGGGACTAGCTCCCTACAATGAGCAGTTCTTC

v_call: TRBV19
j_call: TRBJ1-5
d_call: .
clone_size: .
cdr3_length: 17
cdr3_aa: CASIRSGTKEEDQPQHF
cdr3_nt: TGTGCCAGTATCCGGTCCGGGACAAAGGAGGAGGATCAGCCCCAGCATTTT

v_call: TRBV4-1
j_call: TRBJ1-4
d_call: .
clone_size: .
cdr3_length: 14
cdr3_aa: CASSPGTTGEKLFF
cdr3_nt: TGCGCCAGCAGCCCCGGGACTACGGGTGAAAAACTGTTTTTT

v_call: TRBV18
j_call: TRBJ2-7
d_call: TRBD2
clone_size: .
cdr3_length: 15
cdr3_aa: CASSPGLAGSYEQYF
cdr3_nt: TGTGCCAGCTCACCGGGACTAGCGGGTTCCTACGAGCAGTACTTC

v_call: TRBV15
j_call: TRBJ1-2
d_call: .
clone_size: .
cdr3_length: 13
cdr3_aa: CATSRWGEYGYTF
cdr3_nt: TGTGCCACCAGCCGTTGGGGGGAGTATGGCTACACCTTC

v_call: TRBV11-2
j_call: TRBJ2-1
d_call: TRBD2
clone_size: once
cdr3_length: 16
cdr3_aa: CASRPDSGTSAYEQFF
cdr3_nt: TGTGCCAGCAGACCAGATTCCGGGACTAGCGCCTATGAGCAGTTCTTC

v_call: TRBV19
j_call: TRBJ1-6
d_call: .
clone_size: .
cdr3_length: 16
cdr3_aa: CASSPDRSSYNSPLHF
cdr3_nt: TGTGCCAGTAGTCCTGACAGGAGCTCCTATAATTCACCCCTCCACTTT

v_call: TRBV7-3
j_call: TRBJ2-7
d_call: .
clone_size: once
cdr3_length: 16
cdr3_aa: CASSHTTLGVTYEQYF
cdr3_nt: TGTGCCAGCAGCCATACCACGCTCGGGGTTACTTACGAGCAGTACTTC

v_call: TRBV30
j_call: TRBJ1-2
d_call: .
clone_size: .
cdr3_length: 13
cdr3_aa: CAFTGPGGYGYTF
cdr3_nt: TGTGCCTTCACCGGCCCGGGGGGCTATGGCTACACCTTC

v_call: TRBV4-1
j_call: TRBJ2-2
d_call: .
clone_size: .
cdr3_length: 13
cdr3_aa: CASSQDNPGELFF
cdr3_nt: TGCGCCAGCAGCCAAGATAATCCCGGGGAGCTGTTTTTT

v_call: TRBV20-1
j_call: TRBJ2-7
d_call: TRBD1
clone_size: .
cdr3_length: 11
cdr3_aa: CSALGTGQQYF
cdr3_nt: TGCAGTGCCCTCGGGACAGGCCAGCAGTACTTC

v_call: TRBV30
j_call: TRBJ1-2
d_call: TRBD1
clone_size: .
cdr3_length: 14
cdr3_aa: CAWDRGSINYGYTF
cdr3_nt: TGTGCCTGGGACAGGGGGTCGATAAACTATGGCTACACCTTC

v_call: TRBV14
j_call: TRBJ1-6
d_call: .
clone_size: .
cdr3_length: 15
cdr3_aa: CASSQGSPYNSPLHF
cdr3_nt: TGTGCCAGCAGCCAGGGCTCTCCCTATAATTCACCCCTCCACTTT

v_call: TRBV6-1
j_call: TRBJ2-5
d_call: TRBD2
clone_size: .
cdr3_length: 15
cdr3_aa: CASSPSGGTGETQYF
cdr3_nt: TGTGCCAGCAGTCCTAGCGGGGGGACGGGAGAGACCCAGTACTTC

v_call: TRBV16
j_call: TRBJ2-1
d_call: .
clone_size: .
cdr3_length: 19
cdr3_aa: CASSQLGLVVNTKGNEQFF
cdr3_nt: TGTGCCAGCAGCCAATTGGGGCTGGTTGTAAACACGAAGGGGAATGAGCAGTTCTTC

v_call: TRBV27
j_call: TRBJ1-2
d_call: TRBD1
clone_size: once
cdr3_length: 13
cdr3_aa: CASSQGANYGYTF
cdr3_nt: TGTGCCAGCAGTCAGGGGGCGAACTATGGCTACACCTTC

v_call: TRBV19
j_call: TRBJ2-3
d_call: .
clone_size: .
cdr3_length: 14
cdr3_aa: CASSTSGGADTQYF
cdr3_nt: TGTGCCAGTAGTACCTCAGGAGGCGCAGATACGCAGTATTTT

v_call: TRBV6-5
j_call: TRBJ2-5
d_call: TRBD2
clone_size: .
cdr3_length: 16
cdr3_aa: CASSSAGGGEQETQYF
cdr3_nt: TGTGCCAGCAGTTCAGCGGGAGGAGGGGAACAAGAGACCCAGTACTTC

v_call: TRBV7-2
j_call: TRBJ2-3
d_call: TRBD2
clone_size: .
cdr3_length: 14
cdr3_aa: CASSRGGRADTQYF
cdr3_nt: TGTGCCAGCAGCCGGGGGGGGAGAGCAGATACGCAGTATTTT

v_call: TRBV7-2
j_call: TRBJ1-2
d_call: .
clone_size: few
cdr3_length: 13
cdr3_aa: CASSPTGSYGYTF
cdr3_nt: TGTGCCAGCAGCCCGACAGGTAGCTATGGCTACACCTTC

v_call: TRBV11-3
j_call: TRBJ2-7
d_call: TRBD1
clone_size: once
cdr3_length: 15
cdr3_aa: CASSPTGQLTYEQYF
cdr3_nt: TGTGCCAGCAGCCCCACGGGACAGCTTACCTACGAGCAGTACTTC

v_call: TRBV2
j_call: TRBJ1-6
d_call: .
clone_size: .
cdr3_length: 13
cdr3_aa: CASTEWGTSPLHF
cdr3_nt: TGTGCCAGCACCGAATGGGGCACCTCACCCCTCCACTTT

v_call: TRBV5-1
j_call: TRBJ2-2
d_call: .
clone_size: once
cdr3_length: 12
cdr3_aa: CASSLPSGELFF
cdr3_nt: TGCGCCAGCAGCTTGCCCAGCGGGGAGCTGTTTTTT